These 2 T cell receptor beta chains share one sample of origin, sequenced in a study of cytomegalovirus exposure and HLA in healthy donors. With 60 Vbeta and 13 Jbeta primers, the PCR was carried out. Sequenced by immunoSEQ multiplex PCR; TCRdb stores in-frame clones only, minus some. The sample includes 120,000 to 150,000 clones, approximately 70% of them seen just once. Input material: PBMCs. The receptors derive from a young woman in good health and CMV-seronegative.

The chain recombines TRBV6-1 with TRBJ1-3, with a tentative D call TRBD1 (6 bases). This CDR3 region has 15 residues. CDR1 is MNHNS, CDR2 SASEGT, per germline. The V end was cut by 6 bases, the J end by 0 bases, with 12 bases between. The CDR3 DNA reads as TGTGCCAGCAGGCACAGGGACATCTCTGGAAACACCATATATTTT. Amino acid sequence: CASRHRDISGNTIYF.

J is TRBJ2-3 and V is TRBV28, with 7 bases aligning to TRBD2. CDR1 is MDHEN, CDR2 SYDVKM, per germline. This CDR3 is built from 14 residues. V dropped 8 bases and J dropped 2; count of bases not matched to a gene: 7. CDR3 sequence: CASSLGGVTDTQYF. The DNA of the CDR3 is TGTGCCAGCTCGCTGGGGGGGGTCACAGATACGCAGTATTTT.